The 25 T cell receptor beta chains below all came from one sample that was sequenced in a study of CD8+ T cells in alopecia areata. cDNA serving as the sequencing template came from extracted, reverse transcribed RNA. TCRdb keeps only in-frame clones here, not all; method: immunoSEQ multiplex PCR. The data show about 110,000 clones, almost 60% seen once. The source material was CD8+ T cells sorted from blood. Receptors were obtained from a human donor in good health.

This rearrangement joins TRBV20-1 to TRBJ1-1; D unresolved. Germline V gives CDR1 DFQATT, CDR2 SNEGSKA (reference sequence). V was shortened by 3 bases and J by 1 base, with 3 bases between the two germline ends. CDR3 length equals 11 residues. Written as DNA, the CDR3 is TGCAGTGCTAGCGAGAACACTGAAGCTTTCTTT. Protein: CSASENTEAFF.

This clone was seen ten or more times. The rearrangement links TRBV28 to TRBJ1-1; possibly TRBD1 for D (5 bases). The CDR3 has 15 residues. V lost 3 bases, J lost 1 base, and 12 bases lay in between. From germline, CDR1 is MDHEN and CDR2 SYDVKM. The DNA of the CDR3 is TGTGCCAGCAGTTTCCTTGGGGGAGGGAACACTGAAGCTTTCTTT. Translation: CASSFLGGGNTEAFF. Full variable domain (outside the CDR3, taken from reference TRBV28 and TRBJ1-1): DVKVTQSSRYLVKRTGEKVFLECVQDMDHENMFWYRQDPGLGLRLIYFSYDVKMKEKGDIPEGYSVSREKKERFSLILESASTNQTSMYLCASSFLGGGNTEAFFGQGTRLTVV.

The genes are TRBV6-5 and TRBJ2-3, with TRBD2 as a possible D gene (6 bases). Deletions cut 2 bases from V and 4 bases from J, with 13 bases between. The germline CDR1 and CDR2 sequences are MNHEY and SVGAGI. This CDR3 contains 15 residues. The CDR3 sequence: CASSYATGTSDTQYF. The CDR3 DNA reads TGTGCCAGCAGTTACGCAACCGGGACTTCAGATACGCAGTATTTT.

This clone was counted once. The V call is TRBV6-5, the J call TRBJ2-2; D is possibly TRBD2 (5 bases). V lost 5 bases, J lost 3 bases, and 10 bases lay in between. CDR1 and CDR2 (germline): MNHEY, SVGAGI. This CDR3 comprises 14 residues. This CDR3 is CASSEEGYTGELFF. The CDR3 nucleotides are TGTGCCAGCAGTGAAGAGGGCTACACCGGGGAGCTGTTTTTT.

The chain uses TRBV7-2 and TRBJ2-5; the D gene is possibly TRBD1 (5 bases). Germline V gives CDR1 SGHTA, CDR2 FQGNSA. Trimming stripped 1 base from V and 0 bases from J, with 9 bases between. This CDR3 comprises 15 residues. The DNA for the CDR3 is TGTGCCAGCAGCTTAGGTTTGGACAACCAAGAGACCCAGTACTTC. Protein sequence: CASSLGLDNQETQYF.

Here the CDR3 DNA reads TGTGCCTCCTGGGCGACTCATGGGACCCAGTACTTC. Translated: CASWATHGTQYF. The chain is built from TRBV7-9 and TRBJ2-5; unclear D gene. The germline gives CDR1 SEHNR, CDR2 FQNEAQ (reference sequence). V shed 11 bases and J shed 7 bases, with 17 bases lying between them. There are 12 residues in the CDR3.

The V and J genes are TRBV19 and TRBJ2-7; D possibly corresponds to TRBD2 (7 bases). Trimming took 3 bases from V and 2 from J, leaving 11 bases between them. The CDR3 contains 14 residues. The germline gives CDR1 LNHDA, CDR2 SQIVND (reference sequence). The CDR3 sequence is CASSMGGPAYEQYF. The CDR3 region has the DNA TGTGCCAGTAGTATGGGGGGGCCAGCCTACGAGCAGTACTTC.

J is TRBJ2-3 and V is TRBV29-1, with D uncertain. Germline V gives CDR1 SQVTM, CDR2 ANQGSEA. The CDR3 totals 13 residues. Trimming took off 3 bases at V and 0 bases at J, with 7 bases between the two ends. CDR3 residues: CSVEGISTDTQYF. The CDR3 DNA reads TGCAGCGTTGAGGGCATAAGCACAGATACGCAGTATTTT.

This clone has more than one count but fewer than ten. This chain joins TRBV7-8 and TRBJ2-7; D might be TRBD1 or TRBD2, each matching 5 bases. This CDR3 comprises 13 residues. Germline lookup yields CDR1 SGHVS and CDR2 FQNEAQ. The ends were cut back, 5 bases at V and 3 bases at J, with 11 bases in the middle. CDR3 sequence reads: CASSPRGSYEQYF. The CDR3 nucleotides are TGTGCCAGCAGCCCTCGGGGCAGCTACGAGCAGTACTTC.

This clone was counted between two and nine times. The gene calls are TRBV2 and TRBJ2-3; maybe TRBD1 (5 bases). The CDR3 loop spans 15 amino acids. CDR1 is SNHLY, CDR2 FYNNEI, per germline. Trimming stripped 6 bases from V and 1 base from J, with 14 bases between. The CDR3, as DNA: TGTGCCAGCAGAATCCAGGGATTAGGCACAGATACGCAGTATTTT. This sequence encodes CASRIQGLGTDTQYF.

This chain uses TRBV13 with TRBJ2-3; D remains unclear. Between the trimmed V and J ends, which lost 2 bases and 0 bases, there was a span of 9 bases. This CDR3 is built from 15 residues. Germline CDR1 is PRHDT and CDR2 is FYEKMQ (reference sequence). CDR3 DNA sequence: TGTGCCAGCAGCTTAATGGGCGGTAGCACAGATACGCAGTATTTT. Its translation is CASSLMGGSTDTQYF.

This chain connects TRBV30 to TRBJ1-1; no definite D call. The germline V and J ends were trimmed by 2 bases and 2 bases, with 6 bases remaining between them. The germline CDR1 and CDR2 sequences are GTSNPN and SVGIG (reference sequence). This CDR3 is 12 amino acids long. The CDR3 reads CAWSTPNTEAFF. DNA of the CDR3: TGTGCCTGGAGTACACCCAACACTGAAGCTTTCTTT.

This clone occurred a few times. This rearrangement joins TRBV9 to TRBJ2-7; D uncertain. Germline CDR1 is SGDLS and CDR2 is YYNGEE. V lost 0 bases, J lost 1 base, and 5 bases lay in between. CDR3 length: 13 residues. As DNA, the CDR3 is TGTGCCAGCAGCGTAGAGACGTCCTACGAGCAGTACTTC. It yields the protein CASSVETSYEQYF.

This clone came up a few times. The V call is TRBV30, the J call TRBJ2-2; 9 bases agree with TRBD1. CDR3 length: 21 amino acids. Germline V gene data show CDR1 as GTSNPN and CDR2 as SVGIG (reference sequence). Unmatched junction bases numbered 21, after V lost 0 bases and J lost 4 bases. CDR3 region: CAWSVWTTGTGYERSTGELFF. As DNA, the CDR3 is TGTGCCTGGAGTGTATGGACAACCGGGACAGGGTATGAAAGGAGCACCGGGGAGCTGTTTTTT.

This clone is a singleton in its sample. V usage is TRBV5-6 and J usage is TRBJ2-7; D unresolved. V was cut by 4 bases and J by 1 base, with 3 bases left in between. Per the germline V gene, CDR1 is SGHDT and CDR2 is YYEEEE. The CDR3 spans 11 residues. CDR3 DNA: TGTGCCAGCAGCGGGTCCTACGAGCAGTACTTC. It specifies CASSGSYEQYF.

This clone was picked up a small number of times. The chain couples TRBV13 to TRBJ1-2; TRBD1 matches 8 bases. Germline CDR1 and CDR2: PRHDT and FYEKMQ (reference sequence). The V and J ends lost 0 bases and 7 bases, in that order; junction bases with no gene match: 10. The CDR3 runs 16 residues. The CDR3 region is CASSLGLRQGAGGYTF. The CDR3, as DNA: TGTGCCAGCAGCTTAGGCCTTCGGCAGGGGGCAGGTGGCTACACCTTC.

The chain couples TRBV28 to TRBJ2-5; D unresolved. V lost 5 bases and J 2 bases, leaving 9 bases between the germline ends. This CDR3 spans 13 amino acids. Germline V lookup: CDR1 MDHEN, CDR2 SYDVKM. The CDR3 spells CASSREIQETQYF. CDR3 DNA sequence: TGTGCCAGCAGTCGTGAAATACAAGAGACCCAGTACTTC.

The rearrangement links TRBV5-6 to TRBJ2-5; D is undetermined. The CDR3 loop spans 14 amino acids. Germline V gene data show CDR1 as SGHDT and CDR2 as YYEEEE. The V gene lost 0 bases and the J gene lost 5 bases, with 11 bases spanning the gap. CDR3 residues: CASSLVQPAETQYF. In nucleotides, the CDR3 is TGTGCCAGCAGCTTGGTCCAGCCGGCGGAGACCCAGTACTTC.

The V gene is TRBV6-5, the J gene TRBJ1-1; 9 bases map to TRBD1. CDR1 is MNHEY, CDR2 SVGAGI, per germline. The CDR3 extends over 13 amino acids. Losses at the gene ends were 4 bases for V and 8 bases for J; bases not matched to a gene: 5. The CDR3 loop is CASSFTGGLEAFF. CDR3 sequence (DNA): TGTGCCAGCAGTTTCACAGGGGGCCTCGAAGCTTTCTTT.

This chain joins TRBV5-8 and TRBJ2-5, with a weak D call TRBD1 (6 bases). Germline loops: CDR1 SGHTS, CDR2 YDEGEE. CDR3 size: 16 residues. Between the trimmed V and J ends, which lost 1 base and 5 bases, there was a span of 18 bases. The CDR3, as DNA: TGTGCCAGCAGCTTGCTGGGGGCCGGTGTTTCTGAGACCCAGTACTTC. Residues: CASSLLGAGVSETQYF.

This clone was counted only a few times. This chain joins TRBV13 and TRBJ2-7, with a weak D call TRBD2 (5 bases). Germline V gene sequence: CDR1 PRHDT, CDR2 FYEKMQ (reference sequence). This CDR3 comprises 15 residues. Trimming shortened V by 0 bases and J by 0 bases, and 9 bases separated the two germline ends. The CDR3 here is CASSLGRGSSYEQYF. The CDR3 nucleotides are TGTGCCAGCAGCTTAGGCCGGGGTAGCTCCTACGAGCAGTACTTC. The whole variable domain, remainder taken from reference TRBV13 and TRBJ2-7, is AAGVIQSPRHLIKEKRETATLKCYPIPRHDTVYWYQQGPGQDPQFLISFYEKMQSDKGSIPDRFSAQQFSDYHSELNMSSLELGDSALYFCASSLGRGSSYEQYFGPGTRLTVT.

The V gene is TRBV28, the J gene TRBJ1-1; D is unclear. Trimming cost V 4 bases and J 5 bases, with 20 bases left between them. From germline, CDR1 is MDHEN and CDR2 SYDVKM. This CDR3 is built from 16 residues. The CDR3 nucleotides read TGTGCCAGCAGTTCGGTTCCCAGAGGGCCGTGGACTGAAGCTTTCTTT. This encodes CASSSVPRGPWTEAFF. The variable domain in full, completed from reference TRBV28 and TRBJ1-1, reads DVKVTQSSRYLVKRTGEKVFLECVQDMDHENMFWYRQDPGLGLRLIYFSYDVKMKEKGDIPEGYSVSREKKERFSLILESASTNQTSMYLCASSSVPRGPWTEAFFGQGTRLTVV.

J is TRBJ2-6 and V is TRBV7-9; D is unresolved. The CDR3 extends over 17 amino acids. Trimming took off 3 bases at V and 0 bases at J, with 12 bases between the two ends. Germline V gene lookup returns CDR1 SEHNR and CDR2 FQNEAQ (reference sequence). The CDR3 DNA reads TGTGCCAGCAGCTTGCCGCAGGTATTCTCTGGGGCCAACGTCCTGACTTTC. Its translation is CASSLPQVFSGANVLTF.

The rearrangement joins TRBV6-6 to TRBJ1-1; 9 nucleotides match TRBD1. CDR1 MNHNY and CDR2 SVGAGI come from the germline V gene (reference sequence). The CDR3 has 16 amino acids. V lost 6 bases and J lost 3; bases outside the gene matches: 11. The DNA for the CDR3 is TGTGCCAGCAGCCTCCGGGACAGGGTACCTCACACTGAAGCTTTCTTT. It specifies CASSLRDRVPHTEAFF.

The J gene is TRBJ2-1, the V gene TRBV15, with D uncertain. Germline values: CDR1 LNHNV, CDR2 YYDKDF (reference sequence). V gave up 0 bases and J gave up 0 bases, with 6 bases separating them. The CDR3 has 15 amino acids. CDR3: CATSRDEYSYNEQFF. CDR3 in DNA: TGTGCCACCAGCAGAGATGAGTACTCCTACAATGAGCAGTTCTTC.